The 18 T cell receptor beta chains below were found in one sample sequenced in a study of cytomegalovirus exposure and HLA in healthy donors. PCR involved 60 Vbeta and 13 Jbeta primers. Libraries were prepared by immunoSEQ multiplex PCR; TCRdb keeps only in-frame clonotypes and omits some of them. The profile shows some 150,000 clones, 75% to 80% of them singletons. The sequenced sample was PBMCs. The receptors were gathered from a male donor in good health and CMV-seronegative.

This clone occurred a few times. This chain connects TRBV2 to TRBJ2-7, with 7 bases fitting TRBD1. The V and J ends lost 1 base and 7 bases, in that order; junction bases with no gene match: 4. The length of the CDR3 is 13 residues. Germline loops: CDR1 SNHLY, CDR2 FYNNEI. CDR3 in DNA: TGTGCCAGCAGTGAAGGGACAGGATGGGAGCAGTACTTC. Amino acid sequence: CASSEGTGWEQYF.

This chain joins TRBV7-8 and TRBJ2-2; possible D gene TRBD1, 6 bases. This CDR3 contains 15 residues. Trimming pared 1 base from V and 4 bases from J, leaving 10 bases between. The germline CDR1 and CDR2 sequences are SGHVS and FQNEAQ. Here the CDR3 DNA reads TGTGCCAGCAGCTTAGAACAGGGAGTCACCGGGGAGCTGTTTTTT. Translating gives CASSLEQGVTGELFF.

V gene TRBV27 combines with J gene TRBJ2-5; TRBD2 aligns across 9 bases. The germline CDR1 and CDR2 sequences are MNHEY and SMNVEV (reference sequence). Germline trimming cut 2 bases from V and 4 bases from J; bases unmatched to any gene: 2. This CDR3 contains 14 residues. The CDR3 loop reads CASSLAGGRETQYF. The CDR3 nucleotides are TGTGCCAGCAGTTTAGCGGGGGGGCGAGAGACCCAGTACTTC.

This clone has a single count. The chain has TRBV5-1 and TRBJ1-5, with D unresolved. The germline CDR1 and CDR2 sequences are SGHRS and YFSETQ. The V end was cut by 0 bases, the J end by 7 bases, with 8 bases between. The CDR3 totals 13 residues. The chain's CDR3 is CASSLDSLQPQHF. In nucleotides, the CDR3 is TGCGCCAGCAGCTTGGACTCCCTACAGCCCCAGCATTTT.

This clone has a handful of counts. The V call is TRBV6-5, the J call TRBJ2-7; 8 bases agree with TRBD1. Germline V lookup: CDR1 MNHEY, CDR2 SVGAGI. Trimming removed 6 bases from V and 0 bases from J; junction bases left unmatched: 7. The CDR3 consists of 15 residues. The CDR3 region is CASRPAGQASYEQYF. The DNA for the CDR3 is TGTGCCAGCAGACCCGCGGGACAGGCCTCCTACGAGCAGTACTTC.

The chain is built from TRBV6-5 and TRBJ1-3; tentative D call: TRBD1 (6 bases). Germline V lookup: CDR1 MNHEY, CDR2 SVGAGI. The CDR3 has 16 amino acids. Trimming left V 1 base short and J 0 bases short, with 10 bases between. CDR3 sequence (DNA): TGTGCCAGCAGTTACTTGAGGGGGAGCTCTGGAAACACCATATATTTT. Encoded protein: CASSYLRGSSGNTIYF.

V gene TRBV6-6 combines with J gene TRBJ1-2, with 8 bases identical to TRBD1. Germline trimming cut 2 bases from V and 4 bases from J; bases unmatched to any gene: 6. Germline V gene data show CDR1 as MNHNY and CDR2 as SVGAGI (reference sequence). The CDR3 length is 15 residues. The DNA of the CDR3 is TGTGCCAGCAGTTACAGTGGACAGGGAAGCTATGGCTACACCTTC. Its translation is CASSYSGQGSYGYTF.

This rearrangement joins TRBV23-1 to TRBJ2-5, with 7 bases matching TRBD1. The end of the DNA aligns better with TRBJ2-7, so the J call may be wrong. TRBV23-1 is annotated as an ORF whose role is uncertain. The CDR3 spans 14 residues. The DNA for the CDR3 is TGCGCAACCACTAGACAGGGCACAAACTACGAGCAGTACTTC. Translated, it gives CATTRQGTNYEQYF.

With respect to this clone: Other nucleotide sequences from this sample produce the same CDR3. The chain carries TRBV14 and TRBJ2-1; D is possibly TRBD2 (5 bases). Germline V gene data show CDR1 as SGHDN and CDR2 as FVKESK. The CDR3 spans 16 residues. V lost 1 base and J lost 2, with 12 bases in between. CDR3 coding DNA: TGTGCCAGCAGCCAAGGAGGGCTAGCCGCCTACAATGAGCAGTTCTTC. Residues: CASSQGGLAAYNEQFF.

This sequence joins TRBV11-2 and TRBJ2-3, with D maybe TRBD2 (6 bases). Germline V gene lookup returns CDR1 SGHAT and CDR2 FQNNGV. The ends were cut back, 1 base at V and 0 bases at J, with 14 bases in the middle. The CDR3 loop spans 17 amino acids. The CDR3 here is CASSLGIRRESTDTQYF. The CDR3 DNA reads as TGTGCCAGCAGCTTAGGGATCCGGAGGGAGAGCACAGATACGCAGTATTTT.

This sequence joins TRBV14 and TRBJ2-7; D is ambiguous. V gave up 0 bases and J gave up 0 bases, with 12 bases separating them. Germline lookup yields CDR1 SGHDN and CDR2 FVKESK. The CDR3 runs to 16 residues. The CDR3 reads CASSQDAARVSYEQYF. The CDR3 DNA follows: TGTGCCAGCAGCCAAGATGCGGCTAGAGTCTCCTACGAGCAGTACTTC.

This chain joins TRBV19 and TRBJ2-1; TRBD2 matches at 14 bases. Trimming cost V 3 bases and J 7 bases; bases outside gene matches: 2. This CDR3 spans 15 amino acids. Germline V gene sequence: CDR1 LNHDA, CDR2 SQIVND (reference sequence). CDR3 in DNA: TGTGCCAGTAGTATCGGGACTAGCGGGAGAAATGAGCAGTTCTTC. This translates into CASSIGTSGRNEQFF.

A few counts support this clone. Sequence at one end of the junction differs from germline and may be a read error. CDR3 in DNA: TGTGCCTGGAGTCCAGGACAGGGGCGGAACATGTTT. Translating gives CAWSPGQGRNMF. The rearrangement joins TRBV30 to TRBJ1-6, with 9 nucleotides matching TRBD1. The CDR3 extends over 12 amino acids. Germline V lookup: CDR1 GTSNPN, CDR2 SVGIG (reference sequence).

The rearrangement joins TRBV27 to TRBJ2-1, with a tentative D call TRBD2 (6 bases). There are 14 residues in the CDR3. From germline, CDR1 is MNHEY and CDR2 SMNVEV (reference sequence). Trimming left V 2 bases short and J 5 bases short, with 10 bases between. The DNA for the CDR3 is TGTGCCAGCAGTTTACGGGGGACCAACAATGAGCAGTTCTTC. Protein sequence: CASSLRGTNNEQFF.

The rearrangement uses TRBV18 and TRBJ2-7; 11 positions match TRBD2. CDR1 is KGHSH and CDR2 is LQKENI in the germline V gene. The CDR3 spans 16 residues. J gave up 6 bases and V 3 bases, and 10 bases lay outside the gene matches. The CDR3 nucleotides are TGTGCCAGCTCACCCCAACGGACTAGCGGGTCTAGCGAGCAGTACTTC. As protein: CASSPQRTSGSSEQYF.

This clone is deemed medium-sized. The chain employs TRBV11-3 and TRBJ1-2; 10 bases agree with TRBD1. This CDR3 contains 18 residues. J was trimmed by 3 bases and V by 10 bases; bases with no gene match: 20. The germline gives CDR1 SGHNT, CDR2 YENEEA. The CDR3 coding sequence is TGTGCCACCCGGGTGATATCCGGGACAGGGGAAAGGTACTATGGCTACACCTTC. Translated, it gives CATRVISGTGERYYGYTF.

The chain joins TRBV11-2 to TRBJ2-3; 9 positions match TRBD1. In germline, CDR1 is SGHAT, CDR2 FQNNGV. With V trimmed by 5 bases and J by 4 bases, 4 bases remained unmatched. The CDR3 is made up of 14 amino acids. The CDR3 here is CASSGTGGADTQYF. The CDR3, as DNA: TGTGCCAGCAGCGGAACAGGGGGCGCAGATACGCAGTATTTT.

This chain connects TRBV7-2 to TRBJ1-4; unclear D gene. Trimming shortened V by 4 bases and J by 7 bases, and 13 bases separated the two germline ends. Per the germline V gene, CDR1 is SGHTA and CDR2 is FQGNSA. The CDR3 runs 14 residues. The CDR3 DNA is TGTGCCAGCAGCTCTATACTCGATGGTGAAAAACTGTTTTTT. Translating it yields CASSSILDGEKLFF. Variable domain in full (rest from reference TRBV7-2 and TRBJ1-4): GAGVSQSPSNKVTEKGKDVELRCDPISGHTALYWYRQSLGQGLEFLIYFQGNSAPDKSGLPSDRFSAERTGGSVSTLTIQRTQQEDSAVYLCASSSILDGEKLFFGSGTQLSVL.